The rows below give T cell receptor beta chains drawn from one sample of a study of OX40 agonist ivuxolimab in advanced cancers. Assay: immunoSEQ multiplex PCR; the TCRdb copy retains only in-frame clones and omits some. The sample yields about 58,000 clones, around four fifths seen once. Sequences were derived from CD4+ or CD8+ T cells sorted from blood, sampled in a trial of the OX40 agonist ivuxolimab. The receptors here all came from an adult with an advanced solid tumor such as melanoma, head and neck, liver or kidney cancer. The CDR3 runs from the conserved cysteine through the conserved F or W. Fields, in order: J gene, D gene, CDR3 length, V gene, clone size, CDR3 protein, CDR3 DNA. A D gene is named only where the DNA matches it firmly. Clone size, where shown, is once, few, many, or a class for clones that have expanded.

J: TRBJ2-2
D: .
length: 16
V: TRBV21-1
size: .
CDR3: CASSKVSGRNTGELFF
DNA: TGTGCCAGCAGCAAAGTCTCCGGCAGGAACACCGGGGAGCTGTTTTTT

J: TRBJ2-5
D: .
length: 15
V: TRBV18
size: .
CDR3: CASSPNRGEQETQYF
DNA: TGTGCCAGCTCACCAAATAGAGGGGAGCAAGAGACCCAGTACTTC

J: TRBJ2-1
D: TRBD1
length: 15
V: TRBV6-1
size: .
CDR3: CASSEPGQGQDEQFF
DNA: TGTGCCAGCAGTGAACCGGGACAGGGTCAGGATGAGCAGTTCTTC

J: TRBJ2-1
D: .
length: 14
V: TRBV9
size: .
CDR3: CASSVGTNYNEQFF
DNA: TGTGCCAGCAGCGTAGGGACAAACTACAATGAGCAGTTCTTC

J: TRBJ1-1
D: .
length: 17
V: TRBV10-3
size: .
CDR3: CAISAPGGSGSNTEAFF
DNA: TGTGCCATCAGTGCACCGGGGGGCTCAGGCTCGAACACTGAAGCTTTCTTT

J: TRBJ2-5
D: .
length: 14
V: TRBV7-6
size: few
CDR3: CASSLDPGSGTQYF
DNA: TGTGCCAGCAGCTTAGATCCGGGTTCGGGGACCCAGTACTTC

J: TRBJ2-5
D: .
length: 11
V: TRBV2
size: .
CDR3: CASSVQETQYF
DNA: TGTGCCAGCAGTGTCCAAGAGACCCAGTACTTC

J: TRBJ2-5
D: TRBD2
length: 15
V: TRBV7-2
size: .
CDR3: CASSLPSGGAETQYF
DNA: TGTGCCAGCAGCTTACCCAGCGGGGGGGCCGAGACCCAGTACTTC

J: TRBJ2-1
D: TRBD2
length: 14
V: TRBV19
size: .
CDR3: CASSLSGGYNEQFF
DNA: TGTGCCAGTAGTCTCAGCGGGGGGTACAATGAGCAGTTCTTC

J: TRBJ2-1
D: .
length: 16
V: TRBV28
size: .
CDR3: CASKPLGSLPYNEQFF
DNA: TGTGCCAGCAAACCTCTCGGCAGTCTCCCGTACAATGAGCAGTTCTTC

J: TRBJ2-5
D: .
length: 14
V: TRBV5-6
size: .
CDR3: CASSLVANQETQYF
DNA: TGTGCCAGCAGCTTGGTTGCAAACCAAGAGACCCAGTACTTC

J: TRBJ1-1
D: TRBD1
length: 13
V: TRBV7-9
size: .
CDR3: CASSLTGVTEAFF
DNA: TGTGCCAGCAGCTTGACAGGGGTAACTGAAGCTTTCTTT

J: TRBJ2-4
D: TRBD1
length: 16
V: TRBV5-1
size: .
CDR3: CASSLAPGQGGNIQYF
DNA: TGCGCCAGCAGCTTGGCACCGGGACAGGGGGGAAACATTCAGTACTTC

J: TRBJ1-2
D: .
length: 8
V: TRBV25-1
size: few
CDR3: CARNGYTF
DNA: TGTGCCAGAAATGGCTACACCTTC

J: TRBJ2-1
D: TRBD2
length: 17
V: TRBV2
size: .
CDR3: CASITGLAASSYNEQFF
DNA: TGTGCCAGCATCACGGGACTAGCGGCGAGCTCCTACAATGAGCAGTTCTTC

J: TRBJ1-3
D: .
length: 17
V: TRBV7-6
size: .
CDR3: CASSLLEAYVGGNTIYF
DNA: TGTGCCAGCAGCTTACTTGAAGCGTACGTCGGTGGAAACACCATATATTTT

J: TRBJ1-3
D: .
length: 16
V: TRBV18
size: .
CDR3: CASSPREVVSGNTIYF
DNA: TGTGCCAGCTCACCTAGGGAGGTCGTCTCTGGAAACACCATATATTTT

J: TRBJ1-3
D: TRBD1
length: 14
V: TRBV10-3
size: .
CDR3: CAIRTGSSGNTIYF
DNA: TGTGCCATAAGGACAGGGTCCTCTGGAAACACCATATATTTT

J: TRBJ2-5
D: TRBD1
length: 13
V: TRBV2
size: once
CDR3: CASSADRIETQYF
DNA: TGTGCCAGCAGCGCGGACAGGATTGAGACCCAGTACTTC

J: TRBJ1-3
D: .
length: 13
V: TRBV28
size: .
CDR3: CASSTSSGNTIYF
DNA: TGTGCCAGCAGTACGAGCTCTGGAAACACCATATATTTT

J: TRBJ1-1
D: .
length: 15
V: TRBV7-9
size: .
CDR3: CASSLADRANTEAFF
DNA: TGTGCCAGCAGCTTAGCGGACCGGGCTAACACTGAAGCTTTCTTT

J: TRBJ1-6
D: .
length: 13
V: TRBV6-1
size: .
CDR3: CASRGTDNSPLHF
DNA: TGTGCCAGCAGGGGTACGGATAATTCACCCCTCCACTTT

J: TRBJ1-4
D: .
length: 14
V: TRBV28
size: once
CDR3: CASSVRGGNEKLFF
DNA: TGTGCCAGCAGTGTCCGAGGGGGGAATGAAAAACTGTTTTTT

J: TRBJ2-1
D: .
length: 15
V: TRBV9
size: .
CDR3: CASSLDGTSDNEQFF
DNA: TGTGCCAGCAGCCTGGACGGAACTTCAGACAATGAGCAGTTCTTC

J: TRBJ2-1
D: TRBD2
length: 16
V: TRBV7-3
size: .
CDR3: CASSFAGTSGGLGQFF
DNA: TGTGCCAGCAGCTTCGCCGGGACTAGCGGCGGGCTTGGACAGTTCTTC

J: TRBJ2-3
D: TRBD2
length: 13
V: TRBV2
size: .
CDR3: CASGGTITDTQYF
DNA: TGTGCCAGCGGGGGGACTATCACAGATACGCAGTATTTT

J: TRBJ2-7
D: .
length: 12
V: TRBV10-3
size: .
CDR3: CAITAGTGEQYF
DNA: TGTGCCATAACCGCAGGGACCGGCGAGCAGTACTTC

J: TRBJ1-1
D: TRBD1
length: 16
V: TRBV30
size: .
CDR3: CASSPDPTGWDTEAFF
DNA: TGTGCCTCTTCACCCGACCCGACAGGGTGGGACACTGAAGCTTTCTTT

J: TRBJ2-5
D: .
length: 13
V: TRBV2
size: .
CDR3: CASSSEELETQYF
DNA: TGTGCCAGCAGTTCCGAGGAGTTGGAGACCCAGTACTTC

J: TRBJ2-5
D: .
length: 12
V: TRBV12-5
size: .
CDR3: CASGSREETQYF
DNA: TGTGCTAGTGGATCCAGGGAGGAGACCCAGTACTTC

J: TRBJ1-2
D: .
length: 13
V: TRBV5-1
size: .
CDR3: CASSLGDGYGYTF
DNA: TGCGCCAGCAGCTTAGGGGATGGCTATGGCTACACCTTC

J: TRBJ2-7
D: .
length: 12
V: TRBV6-5
size: .
CDR3: CASSPPGSEQYF
DNA: TGTGCCAGCAGCCCTCCGGGGAGCGAGCAGTACTTC

J: TRBJ1-2
D: .
length: 12
V: TRBV28
size: .
CDR3: CASPPVGYGYTF
DNA: TGTGCCAGCCCCCCGGTAGGGTATGGCTACACCTTC

J: TRBJ1-4
D: .
length: 15
V: TRBV9
size: .
CDR3: CASSAGGRTNEKLFF
DNA: TGTGCCAGCAGCGCCGGGGGCAGAACTAATGAAAAACTGTTTTTT

J: TRBJ2-3
D: .
length: 16
V: TRBV7-3
size: few
CDR3: CASSLSQGVGTDTQYF
DNA: TGTGCCAGCAGCTTGAGTCAGGGAGTGGGGACAGATACGCAGTATTTT

J: TRBJ2-3
D: .
length: 15
V: TRBV7-3
size: .
CDR3: CASSPSRLEGNTQYF
DNA: TGTGCCAGCAGCCCCTCCCGTCTCGAGGGGAATACGCAGTATTTT

J: TRBJ2-5
D: .
length: 12
V: TRBV30
size: .
CDR3: CAWRAEEATQYF
DNA: TGTGCCTGGCGCGCGGAGGAAGCGACCCAGTACTTC

J: TRBJ2-4
D: .
length: 17
V: TRBV21-1
size: .
CDR3: CASSKNGKELAKNIQYF
DNA: TGTGCCAGCAGCAAAAACGGGAAGGAACTAGCCAAAAACATTCAGTACTTC

J: TRBJ1-4
D: TRBD1
length: 14
V: TRBV5-1
size: .
CDR3: CASSTGTGGEKLFF
DNA: TGCGCCAGCAGCACCGGGACAGGGGGAGAAAAACTGTTTTTT

J: TRBJ2-5
D: .
length: 15
V: TRBV11-3
size: .
CDR3: CASSFLFRGPETQYF
DNA: TGTGCCAGCAGCTTTCTTTTTAGGGGCCCGGAGACCCAGTACTTC

J: TRBJ2-2
D: .
length: 15
V: TRBV6-5
size: .
CDR3: CASSYSTDTTGELFF
DNA: TGTGCCAGCAGTTACTCGACGGACACCACCGGGGAGCTGTTTTTT

J: TRBJ2-5
D: TRBD2
length: 18
V: TRBV2
size: .
CDR3: CASSERRGYSGVSETQYF
DNA: TGTGCCAGCAGTGAAAGGCGGGGGTACAGCGGGGTGAGCGAGACCCAGTACTTC

J: TRBJ2-1
D: .
length: 14
V: TRBV14
size: .
CDR3: CASSPSWQYNEQFF
DNA: TGTGCCAGCAGCCCCTCTTGGCAGTACAATGAGCAGTTCTTC

J: TRBJ2-2
D: .
length: 16
V: TRBV29-1
size: .
CDR3: CSVSQGGAGNTGELFF
DNA: TGCAGCGTTTCCCAAGGGGGGGCTGGGAACACCGGGGAGCTGTTTTTT

J: TRBJ1-6
D: TRBD1
length: 20
V: TRBV10-3
size: once
CDR3: CAISDLPGQIVSSYNSPLHF
DNA: TGTGCCATCAGTGACCTCCCGGGACAGATAGTAAGCTCCTATAATTCACCCCTCCACTTT